What follows are 14 T cell receptor beta chains derived from one specimen sequenced in a study of blood T cells in healthy people across ages. Through a sample-barcoded 5' primer and a J-beta primer mix, a second PCR was run for roughly 7 to 11 cycles. MiXCR, run by TCRdb on the 5' RACE reads, gives a single entry per CDR3 protein. Found here are 850,000 to 950,000 distinct CDR3 sequences, 29% of them singletons; the top ten hold around 15%. Specimen: blood. These receptors were collected from a woman older than 75 in good health.

This sequence joins TRBV20-1 and TRBJ2-1; 9 bases line up with TRBD1. This CDR3 is 13 amino acids long. CDR1 DFQATT and CDR2 SNEGSKA come from the germline V gene (reference sequence). V trimming: 6 bases; J trimming: 6 bases; junction bases outside the gene matches: 6. As DNA, the CDR3 is TGCAGTGCCCGGTCGACAGGGGGCAATGAGCAGTTCTTC. Translating it yields CSARSTGGNEQFF.

The V call is TRBV5-6, the J call TRBJ1-1; D uncertain. Trimming shortened V by 0 bases and J by 4 bases, and 10 bases separated the two germline ends. This CDR3 has 14 residues. Looked up from germline, CDR1 is SGHDT and CDR2 is YYEEEE. Here the CDR3 DNA reads TGTGCCAGCAGCTTGGGTAGGGAGCTCACTGAAGCTTTCTTT. Amino acid sequence: CASSLGRELTEAFF.

This clonotype was found many times. V and J are TRBV7-8 and TRBJ1-6, with D possibly TRBD1 on 5 matching bases. Germline V gene data show CDR1 as SGHVS and CDR2 as FQNEAQ. The CDR3 totals 15 residues. V lost 5 bases and J 9 bases, leaving 17 bases between the germline ends. The CDR3: CASSTPGDRGSPLHF. In DNA, the CDR3 is TGTGCCAGCAGCACCCCCGGGGATAGGGGTTCACCCCTCCACTTT.

The rearrangement links TRBV12-3 or TRBV12-4 to TRBJ2-5; 9 bases map to TRBD1. Trimming removed 2 bases from V and 2 bases from J; junction bases left unmatched: 6. The CDR3 runs 16 residues. The CDR3 DNA is TGTGCCAGCAGTTTAACCCCCGGACAGGGGCAAGAGACCCAGTACTTC. It specifies CASSLTPGQGQETQYF.

This clonotype came up many times. J is TRBJ2-5 and V is TRBV11-2; D could derive from TRBD1 or TRBD2 (6 bases each). The ends were cut back, 3 bases at V and 2 bases at J, with 13 bases in the middle. This CDR3 comprises 15 residues. The germline V gene has CDR1 SGHAT and CDR2 FQNNGV. The CDR3 region has the DNA TGTGCCAGCAGCTTTTCTCGGGGGCGGCAAGAGACCCAGTACTTC. It is translated as CASSFSRGRQETQYF.

In this sample, this clonotype turned up a few times. The chain couples TRBV18 to TRBJ1-4; 8 bases match TRBD1. There are 14 residues in the CDR3. Germline values: CDR1 KGHSH, CDR2 LQKENI. Unmatched junction bases numbered 6, after V lost 5 bases and J lost 7 bases. In nucleotides, the CDR3 is TGTGCCAGCTCAACCCCGGGACAGGCTGAAAAACTGTTTTTT. Translation: CASSTPGQAEKLFF.

This clonotype was found a few times. A much larger clone differs from this one at a single base, so this may be a read error. This chain links TRBV7-9 with TRBJ2-5, with TRBD1 matching over 8 bases. With V trimmed by 4 bases and J by 13 bases, 8 bases remained unmatched. Germline V CDR1 and CDR2: SEHNR, FQNEAQ (reference sequence). The CDR3 length is 12 residues. DNA for the CDR3: TGTGCCAGCAGCTACCCAGGGGGCAGTGCGTACTTC. It encodes CASSYPGGSAYF.

This clonotype was recorded many times. The chain joins TRBV20-1 to TRBJ2-1; 14 bases agree with TRBD2. CDR3 length: 16 amino acids. CDR1 is DFQATT and CDR2 is SNEGSKA in the germline V gene (reference sequence). Unmatched junction bases numbered 7, after V lost 5 bases and J lost 4 bases. CDR3 in DNA: TGCAGTGCTCCTGGACTAGCGGGGGGCTTATACAATGAGCAGTTCTTC. Its protein product is CSAPGLAGGLYNEQFF.

On this clonotype itself: A much larger clone lies one base from this, so it may be a read error. This chain connects TRBV20-1 to TRBJ2-3; D ambiguous. V shed 1 base and J shed 6 bases, with 11 bases lying between them. Germline-derived CDR1 and CDR2 are DFQATT and SNEGSKA (reference sequence). This CDR3 contains 13 residues. The DNA for the CDR3 is TGCAGTGCTAGAGGTCCCCAGACGGATACGCAGTATTTT. Encoded protein: CSARGPQTDTQYF.

The genes are TRBV7-2 and TRBJ2-5; 9 bases agree with TRBD2. Unmatched junction bases numbered 11, after V lost 1 base and J lost 11 bases. This CDR3 is built from 15 residues. Germline CDR1 reads SGHTA; CDR2 reads FQGNSA. The CDR3 sequence is CASSLGGGGGLVQYF. The CDR3 nucleotides are TGTGCCAGCAGCTTAGGAGGCGGGGGGGGTTTGGTTCAGTACTTC. Full variable domain (missing parts from reference TRBV7-2 and TRBJ2-5): GAGVSQSPSNKVTEKGKDVELRCDPISGHTALYWYRQSLGQGLEFLIYFQGNSAPDKSGLPSDRFSAERTGGSVSTLTIQRTQQEDSAVYLCASSLGGGGGLVQYFGPGTRLLVL.

This clonotype came up many times. A much larger clone differs by one base, so this may be a read error. The rearrangement links TRBV7-8 to TRBJ2-1; tentative D call: TRBD2 (7 bases). CDR1 SGHVS and CDR2 FQNEAQ come from the germline V gene. Trimming left V 4 bases short and J 6 bases short, with 13 bases between. The CDR3 is 14 amino acids. This CDR3 reads CASSCGGHINEQFF. The CDR3 coding sequence is TGTGCCAGCAGCTGCGGGGGACATATCAATGAGCAGTTCTTC.

This clonotype has a count of ten or more. This chain uses TRBV10-3 with TRBJ2-5; 14 positions match TRBD2. With V trimmed by 1 base and J by 3 bases, 4 bases remained unmatched. CDR3 length: 17 amino acids. The germline CDR1 and CDR2 sequences are ENHRY and SYGVKD. CDR3 nucleotides: TGTGCCATCAGTGAGTTCTGGGGACTAGCGGGGGAAGAGACCCAGTACTTC. This sequence encodes CAISEFWGLAGEETQYF.

On this clonotype: A much larger clone differs by one base, so this may be a read error. This chain connects TRBV6-2 or TRBV6-3 to TRBJ2-1; no reliable D call. Germline V lookup: CDR1 MNHEY, CDR2 SVGEGT. There are 14 residues in the CDR3. CDR3: CAGSYADVRNEQFF. DNA for the CDR3: TGTGCCGGCAGTTACGCCGACGTAAGAAATGAGCAGTTCTTC.

Concerning this clonotype itself: A much more abundant neighbour one base away suggests this may be a read error. The chain employs TRBV20-1 and TRBJ1-5; a weak D match, TRBD1 (5 bases). CDR1 is DFQATT, CDR2 SNEGSKA, per germline (reference sequence). With 5 bases removed from V and 9 bases from J, the gap between germline ends came to 20 bases. The CDR3 contains 14 residues. DNA for the CDR3: TGCAGTGCTCCCAACCCGGGGGGTACTCGGCCCCAGCATTTT. This gives the protein CSAPNPGGTRPQHF.